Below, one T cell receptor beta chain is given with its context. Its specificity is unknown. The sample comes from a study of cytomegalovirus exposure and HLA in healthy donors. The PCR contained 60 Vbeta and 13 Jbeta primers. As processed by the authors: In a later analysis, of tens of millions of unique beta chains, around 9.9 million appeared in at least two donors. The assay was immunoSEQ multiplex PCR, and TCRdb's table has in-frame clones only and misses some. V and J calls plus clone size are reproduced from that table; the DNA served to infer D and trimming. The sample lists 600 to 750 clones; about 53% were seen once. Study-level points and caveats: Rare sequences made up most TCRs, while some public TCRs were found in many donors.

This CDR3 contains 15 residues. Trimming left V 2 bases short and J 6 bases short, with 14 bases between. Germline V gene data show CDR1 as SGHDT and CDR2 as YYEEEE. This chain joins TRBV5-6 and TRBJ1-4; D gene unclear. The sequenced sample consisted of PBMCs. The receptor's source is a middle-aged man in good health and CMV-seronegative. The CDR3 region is CASSFSDAGYEKLFF. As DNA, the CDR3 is TGTGCCAGCAGCTTCTCGGACGCGGGCTATGAAAAACTGTTTTTT.